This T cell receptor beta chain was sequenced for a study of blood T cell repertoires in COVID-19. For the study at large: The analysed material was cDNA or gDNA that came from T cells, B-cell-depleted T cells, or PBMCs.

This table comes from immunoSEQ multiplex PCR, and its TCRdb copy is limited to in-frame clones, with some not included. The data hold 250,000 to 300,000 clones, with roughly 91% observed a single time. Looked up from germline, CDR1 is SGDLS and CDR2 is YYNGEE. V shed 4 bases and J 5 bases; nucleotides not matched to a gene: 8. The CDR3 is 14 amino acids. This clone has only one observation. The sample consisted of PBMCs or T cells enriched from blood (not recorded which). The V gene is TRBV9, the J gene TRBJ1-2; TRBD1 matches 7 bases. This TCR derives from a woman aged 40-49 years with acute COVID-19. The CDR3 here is CASSPTSTGYGYTF. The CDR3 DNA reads TGTGCCAGCAGCCCCACGTCGACAGGGTATGGCTACACCTTC.